The next 5 T cell receptor beta chains were all read from a single sample in a study of blood T cell repertoires in COVID-19. This table comes from immunoSEQ multiplex PCR, and its TCRdb copy is limited to in-frame clones, with some not included. The sample holds some 120,000 clones, 60% to 85% seen once. Sequencing input: peripheral blood. These receptors were taken from a human donor with acute or convalescent COVID-19. The donor label of this sample is uncertain.

This clone was observed many times. The rearrangement joins TRBV9 to TRBJ1-3; TRBD1 agrees at 7 bases. V was clipped by 3 bases and J by 0 bases; unmatched bases: 9. This CDR3 comprises 17 residues. Germline V CDR1 and CDR2: SGDLS, YYNGEE. CDR3 DNA sequence: TGTGCCAGCAGCGCCCACAGGGGAACCTTCTCTGGAAACACCATATATTTT. This sequence encodes CASSAHRGTFSGNTIYF.

V and J are TRBV2 and TRBJ2-7; 7 positions match TRBD2. Per germline, CDR1 SNHLY and CDR2 FYNNEI. V lost 8 bases and J lost 0; bases outside the gene matches: 10. This CDR3 contains 15 residues. CDR3 sequence reads: CASRILGGSSYEQYF. CDR3 DNA sequence: TGTGCCAGCCGCATACTCGGGGGGAGCTCCTACGAGCAGTACTTC. Looking up the rest from reference TRBV2 and TRBJ2-7 gives the full variable domain: EPEVTQTPSHQVTQMGQEVILRCVPISNHLYFYWYRQILGQKVEFLVSFYNNEISEKSEIFDDQFSVERPDGSNFTLKIRSTKLEDSAMYFCASRILGGSSYEQYFGPGTRLTVT.

This sequence joins TRBV10-3 and TRBJ1-3; D call uncertain. V gave up 0 bases and J gave up 4 bases, with 16 bases separating them. Germline V gene data show CDR1 as ENHRY and CDR2 as SYGVKD. The CDR3 spans 17 residues. This chain's CDR3 is CAISESLGTQGGNTIYF. DNA for the CDR3: TGTGCCATCAGTGAGTCGCTGGGCACCCAAGGAGGAAACACCATATATTTT.

The rearrangement joins TRBV12-3 or TRBV12-4 to TRBJ2-5; TRBD1 is a possible D gene (6 bases). The CDR3 spans 13 residues. The V and J ends lost 6 bases and 1 base respectively, with 9 bases between them. The CDR3 region has the DNA TGTGCCAGCAGGCAGGGGAGCCAAGAGACCCAGTACTTC. As protein: CASRQGSQETQYF.

This clone was picked up a small number of times. The genes are TRBV19 and TRBJ2-5; TRBD1 agrees at 9 bases. Losses at the gene ends were 8 bases for V and 5 bases for J; bases not matched to a gene: 6. This CDR3 comprises 13 residues. CDR1 and CDR2 (germline): LNHDA, SQIVND (reference sequence). The CDR3 DNA is TGTGCCAGTTCTACAGGGGGCTGGGAGACCCAGTACTTC. Translation gives CASSTGGWETQYF.